This is a list of T cell receptor beta chains from one sample in a study of CD8 T cells in Susac syndrome. TCRdb passed the immunoSEQ multiplex PCR reads through MiXCR, listing each CDR3 protein once. The sample includes some 190,000 distinct CDR3 sequences, 85% to 95% of them seen just once. Sequenced material: CD4+ T cells from PBMCs. The receptors were sampled from a human donor in good health. Each CDR3 is given with its conserved first and last residue. D genes are given only for firm matches. Clone size is shown for a subset of rows, as once, few, many or a class of expanded clone.

J | size | D | V | DNA | CDR3
TRBJ1-4 | NA | NA | TRBV4-1 | TGCGCCAGCAGCCAAGGGGTGGTTGAAAAACTGTTTTTT | CASSQGVVEKLFF
TRBJ2-1 | once | NA | TRBV7-3 | TGTGCCAGCACACCCGGGCAGTTCTTC | CASTPGQFF
TRBJ2-1 | NA | TRBD1 | TRBV28 | TGTGCCAGCAGTTTAACGGGACAGGGGTACAATGAGCAGTTCTTC | CASSLTGQGYNEQFF
TRBJ2-5 | NA | NA | TRBV7-2 | TGTGCCAGCAGCCGATCACTTGAAGAGACCCAGTACTTC | CASSRSLEETQYF
TRBJ1-6 | NA | NA | TRBV5-4 | TGTGCCAGCAGCTTGCAAGGGGGGGGTTCACCCCTCCACTTT | CASSLQGGGSPLHF
TRBJ1-2 | NA | NA | TRBV28 | TGTGCCAGCAGTTCCGACAGCAGCAACAATGGCTACACCTTC | CASSSDSSNNGYTF
TRBJ2-5 | once | NA | TRBV5-1 | TGCGCCAGCAGCTTGTCTCGGGCACAAGAGACCCAGTACTTC | CASSLSRAQETQYF
TRBJ1-1 | NA | NA | TRBV7-2 | TGTGCCAGCAGCCGGAGACGAGCGAACACTGAAGCTTTCTTT | CASSRRRANTEAFF
TRBJ1-4 | NA | NA | TRBV20-1 | TGCAGTGCTATTGCCAGGGGAAAACTGTTTTTT | CSAIARGKLFF
TRBJ2-7 | NA | TRBD1 | TRBV6-1 | TGTGCCAGCAGTGCGGACAGGGTGGTAAACGAGCAGTACTTC | CASSADRVVNEQYF
TRBJ2-5 | NA | NA | TRBV7-2 | TGTGCCAGCAGCTCCTCCGCTAGCCGAGAGACCCAGTACTTC | CASSSSASRETQYF
TRBJ1-1 | NA | TRBD1 | TRBV3-1 | TGTGCCAGCAGCAAATCACAGGGGGCGGGAACTGAAGCTTTCTTT | CASSKSQGAGTEAFF
TRBJ1-4 | NA | TRBD1 | TRBV2 | TGTGCCAGCAGGGACAGGGGAAGAACTAATGAAAAACTGTTTTTT | CASRDRGRTNEKLFF
TRBJ2-5 | NA | TRBD2 | TRBV7-2 | TGTGCCAGCAGCTTAGTGGCGGGGGGGTCCAAAGAGACCCAGTACTTC | CASSLVAGGSKETQYF
TRBJ1-2 | NA | NA | TRBV11-2 | TGTGCCAGCAGCTTAAACGACGCGGAACGGGCGAGGGGCTACACCTTC | CASSLNDAERARGYTF
TRBJ1-1 | NA | NA | TRBV10-3 | TGTGCCATCAGCACACAGGCCGAAGCTTTCTTT | CAISTQAEAFF
TRBJ2-5 | NA | TRBD1 | TRBV5-6 | TGTGCCAGCAGCTCTGACAGGGGTCTAGAGACCCAGTACTTC | CASSSDRGLETQYF
TRBJ2-3 | NA | NA | TRBV20-1 | TGCAGTGCTGGGAGAGGGACGACTAGCACAGATACGCAGTATTTT | CSAGRGTTSTDTQYF
TRBJ2-1 | once | NA | TRBV20-1 | TGCAGTGCTCCCAGGGACTACAATGAGCAGTTCTTC | CSAPRDYNEQFF
TRBJ2-5 | NA | NA | TRBV6-6 | TGTGCCAGCAGTTACTGGGAGACCCAGTACTTC | CASSYWETQYF
TRBJ1-2 | NA | TRBD1 | TRBV12-3/TRBV12-4 | TGTGCCAGCAGCTTACGGGACAGGGGAACGGGAGGCTACACCTTC | CASSLRDRGTGGYTF
TRBJ1-1 | NA | NA | TRBV23-1 | TGCGCCAGCAGTCCCAGCGAAGGGGGGAGGGTAGAAGCTTTCTTT | CASSPSEGGRVEAFF
TRBJ1-6 | NA | TRBD1 | TRBV9 | TGTGCCAGCAGCCCGCAACAGGGGCGGAATTCACCCCTCCACTTT | CASSPQQGRNSPLHF
TRBJ1-6 | NA | TRBD1 | TRBV25-1 | TGTGCCAGCAGTGAATTCCAGGGGGTTAATTCACCCCTCCACTTT | CASSEFQGVNSPLHF
TRBJ1-1 | NA | NA | TRBV29-1 | TGCAGCGGTGGGCTAAAGAACACTGAAGCTTTCTTT | CSGGLKNTEAFF
TRBJ1-2 | once | TRBD1 | TRBV7-8 | TGTGCCAGCAGCTTCGACAGGGCAGGTGGCTACACCTTC | CASSFDRAGGYTF
TRBJ1-2 | NA | NA | TRBV7-9 | TGTGCCAGCAGCTTAGGCCAGCAACAAGAAAACTATGGCTACACCTTC | CASSLGQQQENYGYTF
TRBJ2-3 | NA | NA | TRBV7-9 | TGTGCCAGCAGCTTCCTCGGGCCAGATACGCAGTATTTT | CASSFLGPDTQYF
TRBJ2-3 | NA | TRBD2 | TRBV29-1 | TGCAGCGTTGAACTGACTAGCGCACAAGATACGCAGTATTTT | CSVELTSAQDTQYF
TRBJ2-3 | NA | NA | TRBV20-1 | TGCAGTGCTAGCCCCGGGCGTAGGACAGATACGCAGTATTTT | CSASPGRRTDTQYF
TRBJ1-6 | NA | TRBD1 | TRBV29-1 | TGCAGCGTTGGAACAGGGGGTGTTAATTCACCCCTCCACTTT | CSVGTGGVNSPLHF
TRBJ2-3 | NA | NA | TRBV7-9 | TGTGCCAGCAGCCGGGACGGCGGGGCCCTAAAGGATACGCAGTATTTT | CASSRDGGALKDTQYF
TRBJ2-2 | NA | NA | TRBV9 | TGTGCCAGCAGCGCTTTCAAAGATTCGAACACCGGGGAGCTGTTTTTT | CASSAFKDSNTGELFF
TRBJ1-5 | NA | NA | TRBV5-6 | TGTGCCAGCAGCTTGGGTCCGACGGTTGGCAATCAGCCCCAGCATTTT | CASSLGPTVGNQPQHF
TRBJ2-5 | NA | TRBD2 | TRBV2 | TGTGCCAGCAGTCCCCGGACTAGCGGGGGGGCGCACGGGGAGACCCAGTACTTC | CASSPRTSGGAHGETQYF
TRBJ1-1 | NA | NA | TRBV6-5 | TGTGCCAGCAGTTCGGTCCGTGAAGCTTTCTTT | CASSSVREAFF
TRBJ2-3 | NA | NA | TRBV3-1 | TGTGCCAGCAGTCAACACGGGGCGCAGTATTTT | CASSQHGAQYF
TRBJ2-3 | NA | NA | TRBV5-4 | TGTGCCAGCAGCCTTTATCGAACTTTTCAGGGGTCACACGGAGATACGCAGTATTTT | CASSLYRTFQGSHGDTQYF
TRBJ2-1 | NA | TRBD2 | TRBV12-3/TRBV12-4 | TGTGCCAGCAGTTTAACGAGGTCTAGCGGGGCCAATGAGCAGTTCTTC | CASSLTRSSGANEQFF
TRBJ2-7 | NA | NA | TRBV15 | TGTGCCACCAGCAGAGTCGGAATTTCATCCTACGAGCAGTACTTC | CATSRVGISSYEQYF
TRBJ1-4 | NA | NA | TRBV5-6 | TGTGCCAGCAGCTTCGGAGGTTATAATGAAAAACTGTTTTTT | CASSFGGYNEKLFF
TRBJ2-7 | once | NA | TRBV5-1 | TGCGCCAGCAGCGGAGGACAGATCTACGAGCAGTACTTC | CASSGGQIYEQYF
TRBJ2-1 | NA | TRBD1 | TRBV20-1 | TGCAGTGCTAGACAGGGGGCGGGTGAGCAGTTCTTC | CSARQGAGEQFF